This TCR beta chain appears in the sequencing data of a study of beta chain features in type 1 diabetes. The study's findings and limits: Diminished insertions and augmented deletions at VDJ junctions characterized type 1 diabetes patients. Type 1 diabetes patients had moderately but significantly shorter TCRB CDR3s in all four CD4+ subsets.

The CDR3 length is 15 residues. Trimming left V 6 bases short and J 0 bases short, with 17 bases between. The germline V gene has CDR1 SQVTM and CDR2 ANQGSEA. This clone was recorded a few times. The target antigen is unknown. Expressed TCRB transcripts were sequenced because the isolated RNA had all been reverse transcribed beforehand. Samples of naive, central memory and regulatory T cells yielded a mean of about 3.7 million reads. Profiling relied on immunoSEQ multiplex PCR, and the TCRdb table lists in-frame clones only, not all of them. The sample shows roughly 730,000 clones, roughly an eighth of them seen only once. Every participating donor gave one draw, a heparinised blood sample averaging roughly 100 mL. Sorted CD4+ subsets: naive, central memory, regulatory, stem cell-like memory (CD45RO/CCR7/CD25/CD127/CD95/CD27 panel).

The sample was naive CD4+ T cells from blood. The chain joins TRBV29-1 to TRBJ1-2, with D perhaps TRBD1 (6 bases). This receptor was obtained from a man aged 18 to 29 with type 1 diabetes. CDR3 nucleotides: TGCAGCGTGGGCGAACAGGGAACGACTAACTATGGCTACACCTTC. Encoded protein: CSVGEQGTTNYGYTF.